A single T cell receptor (beta chain) is shown here with its context. This record belongs to a study of blood T cell repertoires in COVID-19. Across the whole study: Specimens from acute and convalescent COVID-19 originated in the United States, Italy and Spain. T cells, B-cell-depleted T cells, or PBMCs supplied cDNA or gDNA.

Authors' analysis steps: Estimates of nucleated cell counts were drawn from the amplification of reference gene primers. Assay: immunoSEQ multiplex PCR; the TCRdb copy retains only in-frame clones and omits some. That table gives V, J and clone size, and the DNA gave D and trimming. The sample yields around 110,000 clones, around 78% seen once. V lost 5 bases, J lost 4 bases, and 7 bases stayed unmatched. This CDR3 contains 14 residues. In germline, CDR1 is SGHTA, CDR2 FQGTGA. The chain uses TRBV7-3 and TRBJ1-1; the match to TRBD1 covers 7 bases. Material for sequencing was peripheral blood. This receptor was obtained from a man younger than 40 with acute or convalescent COVID-19. The chain's CDR3 is CASSAGQTVTEAFF. Here the CDR3 DNA reads TGTGCCAGCAGCGCGGGACAGACGGTCACTGAAGCTTTCTTT. The complete variable domain, with remaining parts taken from reference TRBV7-3 and TRBJ1-1, reads GAGVSQTPSNKVTEKGKYVELRCDPISGHTALYWYRQSLGQGPEFLIYFQGTGAADDSGLPNDRFFAVRPEGSVSTLKIQRTERGDSAVYLCASSAGQTVTEAFFGQGTRLTVV.